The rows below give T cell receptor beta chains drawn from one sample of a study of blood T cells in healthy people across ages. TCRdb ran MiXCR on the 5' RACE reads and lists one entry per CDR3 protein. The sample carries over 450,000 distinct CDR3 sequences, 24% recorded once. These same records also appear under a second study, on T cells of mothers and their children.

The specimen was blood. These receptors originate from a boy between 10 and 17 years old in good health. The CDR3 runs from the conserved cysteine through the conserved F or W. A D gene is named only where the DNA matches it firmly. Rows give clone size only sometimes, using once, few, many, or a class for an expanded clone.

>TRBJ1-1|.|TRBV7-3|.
CASTPKEGRNAEAFF
TGTGCCAGCACCCCTAAGGAGGGGAGAAACGCTGAAGCTTTCTTT
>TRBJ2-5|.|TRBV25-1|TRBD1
CASSKGAAETQYF
TGTGCCAGCAGTAAGGGGGCGGCAGAGACCCAGTACTTC
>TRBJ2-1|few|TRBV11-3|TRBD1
CASSLDRESDEQFF
TGTGCCAGCAGCTTGGACAGGGAAAGCGATGAGCAGTTCTTC
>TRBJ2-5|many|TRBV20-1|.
CSAARQVPHNF
TGCAGTGCTGCCCGCCAGGTGCCCCACAACTTC
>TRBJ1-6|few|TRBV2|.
CASRSGTLHF
TGTGCCAGCCGATCGGGGACCCTCCACTTT
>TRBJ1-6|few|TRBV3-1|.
CASSQGMRFGGPPPLHF
TGTGCCAGCAGCCAAGGGATGAGGTTTGGAGGCCCGCCACCCCTCCACTTT
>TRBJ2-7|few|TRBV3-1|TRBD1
CASRGQGIREQYF
TGTGCCAGCAGGGGACAGGGGATCCGCGAGCAGTACTTC
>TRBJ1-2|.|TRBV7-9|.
CASSLSDGGPLGYTF
TGTGCCAGCAGCCTGTCCGATGGGGGGCCGTTAGGCTACACCTTC
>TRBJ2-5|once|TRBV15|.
CATSRDNQIASETQYF
TGTGCCACCAGCAGAGATAACCAGATCGCCTCAGAGACCCAGTACTTC
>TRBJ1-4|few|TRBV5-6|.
CASMRDEKLFF
TGTGCCAGCATGAGGGATGAAAAACTGTTTTTT
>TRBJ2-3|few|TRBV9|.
CASSVVPNVFSPTDTQYF
TGTGCCAGCAGCGTCGTACCGAACGTGTTTAGCCCCACAGATACGCAGTATTTT
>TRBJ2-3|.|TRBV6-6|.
CASTPAGTDTQYF
TGTGCCAGCACTCCGGCGGGCACAGATACACAGTATTTT
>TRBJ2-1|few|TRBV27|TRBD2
CASSPGASGRNEQFF
TGTGCCAGCAGTCCAGGGGCTAGCGGGAGGAATGAGCAGTTCTTC
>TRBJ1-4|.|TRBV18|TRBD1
CASSPLGTGTEKLFF
TGTGCCAGCTCACCGCTCGGGACAGGAACTGAAAAACTGTTTTTT
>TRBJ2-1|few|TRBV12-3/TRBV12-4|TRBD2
CASRRRGGDYNEQFF
TGTGCCAGCAGGAGACGGGGGGGCGACTACAATGAGCAGTTCTTC
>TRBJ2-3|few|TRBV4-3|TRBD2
CASSQGLSGGGTDTQYF
TGCGCCAGCAGCCAAGGACTAAGCGGGGGGGGCACAGATACGCAGTATTTT
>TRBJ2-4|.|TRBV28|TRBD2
CASSLSLGLLAKNIQYF
TGTGCCAGCAGTTTATCATTGGGACTACTAGCCAAAAACATTCAGTACTTC
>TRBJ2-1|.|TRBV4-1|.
CASSQGGVEEVYNEQFF
TGCGCCAGCAGCCAAGGGGGGGTTGAAGAAGTCTACAATGAGCAGTTCTTC
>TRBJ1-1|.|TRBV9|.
CVSSVGGGTEAFF
TGTGTCAGCAGCGTAGGAGGTGGGACTGAAGCTTTCTTT
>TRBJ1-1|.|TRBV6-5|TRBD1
CASSSPGTANTEAFF
TGTGCCAGCAGTAGCCCAGGGACAGCGAACACTGAAGCTTTCTTT
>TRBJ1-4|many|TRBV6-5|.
CASSYSGQGGEKLFF
TGTGCCAGCAGTTACTCTGGCCAGGGAGGCGAAAAACTGTTTTTT
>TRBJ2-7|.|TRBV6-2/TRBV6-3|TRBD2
CASSYRGLAGYEQYF
TGTGCCAGCAGTTACCGTGGACTAGCGGGGTACGAGCAGTACTTC
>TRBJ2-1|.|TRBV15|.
CAAGSPGNGNEQFF
TGTGCCGCCGGGTCCCCGGGGAACGGGAATGAGCAGTTCTTC
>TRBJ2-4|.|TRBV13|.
CASSLGDLGIQYF
TGTGCCAGCAGCTTAGGCGACCTAGGGATTCAGTACTTC
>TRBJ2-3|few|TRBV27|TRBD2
CASSWSGGYTDTQYF
TGTGCCAGCAGTTGGTCGGGGGGATACACAGATACGCAGTATTTT
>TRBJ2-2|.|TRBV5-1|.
CASSPRGGTNTGELFF
TGCGCCAGCAGCCCTCGCGGTGGGACGAACACCGGGGAGCTGTTTTTT
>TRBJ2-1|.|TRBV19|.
CASSMGGTANNEQFF
TGTGCCAGTAGTATGGGGGGGACAGCCAACAATGAGCAGTTCTTC
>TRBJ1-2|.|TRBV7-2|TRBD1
CASSPDRALYGYTF
TGTGCCAGCAGCCCAGACAGGGCCCTCTATGGCTACACCTTC
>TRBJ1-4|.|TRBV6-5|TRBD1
CASSYSTGAPLNEKLFF
TGTGCCAGCAGTTACTCAACAGGGGCGCCTCTTAATGAAAAACTGTTTTTT
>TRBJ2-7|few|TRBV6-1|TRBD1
CASSHPGTGEAYEQYF
TGTGCCAGCAGTCATCCCGGGACAGGGGAGGCGTACGAGCAGTACTTC
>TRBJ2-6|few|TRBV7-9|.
CASSSLTETGANVLTF
TGTGCCAGCAGCTCTCTAACGGAGACTGGGGCCAACGTCCTGACTTTC
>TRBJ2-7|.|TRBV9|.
CASSAQSSDEQYF
TGTGCCAGCAGCGCCCAGTCTAGCGACGAGCAGTACTTC
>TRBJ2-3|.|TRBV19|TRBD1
CASSRQGAGDTQYF
TGTGCCAGTAGTAGACAGGGGGCCGGAGATACGCAGTATTTT